This TCR beta chain was captured in a study of T cells in localized non-small cell lung cancer. Worth noting for this clone: The antigen remains unidentified.

Assay used: immunoSEQ multiplex PCR; TCRdb lists only in-frame clones, some missing. Of roughly 61,000 clones listed, roughly four fifths were seen once; the top ten hold around 4.6%. V lost 5 bases and J lost 3; bases outside the gene matches: 3. The CDR3 length is 12 residues. Germline CDR1 GTSNPN, CDR2 SVGIG (reference sequence). Overall study results and limits: Greater T cell density in blood accompanied longer overall survival. The appearance of a median approximately 60 of the top 100 tumor clones was seen in adjacent lung.

The clonotype originates from a man aged 35 to 70 with stage II lung adenocarcinoma. Sample: PBMCs, taken before any cancer treatment. V is TRBV30 and J is TRBJ2-7, with TRBD1 identical over 8 bases. This CDR3 is CAWDTGGYEQYF. The DNA of the CDR3 is TGTGCCTGGGATACAGGGGGCTACGAGCAGTACTTC.